This T cell receptor beta chain was captured by sequencing in a study of control samples from healthy donors and cancer patients. V lost 4 bases, J lost 8 bases, and 7 bases stayed unmatched. Germline assignment: CDR1 SGHNT and CDR2 YENEEA. The CDR3 extends over 14 amino acids. Profiled with immunoSEQ multiplex PCR; TCRdb holds only in-frame clones, not every one. The top ten clones hold approximately 2% of a sample with about 200,000 clones, approximately 90% of them seen once. The sequencing sample was made of blood. The genes are TRBV11-3 and TRBJ1-2; 10 positions agree with TRBD1. This TCR derives from a man aged 30-40 years in good health. DNA of the CDR3: TGTGCCAGCAGCTCAGGACAGGGGGTGAAGGGCTACACCTTC. This gives the protein CASSSGQGVKGYTF.